This TCR beta chain was obtained from a study of blood T cell repertoires in COVID-19. TCRdb's copy holds only in-frame clones and misses some; the assay was immunoSEQ multiplex PCR. Of under 45,000 clones in the sample, around four fifths were seen once. The CDR3 is 14 residues long. With 5 bases clipped from V and 5 bases from J, the junction kept 3 bases outside the gene matches. CDR1 is SNHLY, CDR2 FYNNEI, per germline. V usage is TRBV2 and J usage is TRBJ2-2; 9 nucleotides line up with TRBD1. This receptor was obtained from a human donor in a cohort sampled during active COVID-19. Material: peripheral blood. DNA of the CDR3: TGTGCCAGCAGTCAGGGACAGGGAACCGGGGAGCTGTTTTTT. It translates to CASSQGQGTGELFF.